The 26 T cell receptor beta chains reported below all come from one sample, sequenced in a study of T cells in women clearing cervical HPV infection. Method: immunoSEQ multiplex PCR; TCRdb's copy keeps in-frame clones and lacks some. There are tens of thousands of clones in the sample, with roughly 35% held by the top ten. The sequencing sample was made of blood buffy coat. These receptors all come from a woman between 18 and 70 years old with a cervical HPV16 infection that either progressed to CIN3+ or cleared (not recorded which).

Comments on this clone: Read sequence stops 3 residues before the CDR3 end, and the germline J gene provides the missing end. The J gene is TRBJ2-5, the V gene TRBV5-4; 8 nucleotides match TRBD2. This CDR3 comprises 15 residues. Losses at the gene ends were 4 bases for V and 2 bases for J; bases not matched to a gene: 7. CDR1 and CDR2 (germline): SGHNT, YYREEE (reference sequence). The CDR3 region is CASSRAGDSQETQYF. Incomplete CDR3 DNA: TGTGCCAGCAGCCGAGCGGGGGACTCTCAAGAGACC.

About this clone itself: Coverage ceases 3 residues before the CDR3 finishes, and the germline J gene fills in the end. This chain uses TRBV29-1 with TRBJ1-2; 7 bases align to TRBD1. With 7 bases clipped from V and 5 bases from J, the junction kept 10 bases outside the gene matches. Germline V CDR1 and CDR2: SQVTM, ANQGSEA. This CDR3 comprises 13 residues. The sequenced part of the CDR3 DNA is TGCAGCGGGTCGACAGGGACACGATATGGC. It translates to CSGSTGTRYG. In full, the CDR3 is CSGSTGTRYGYTF.

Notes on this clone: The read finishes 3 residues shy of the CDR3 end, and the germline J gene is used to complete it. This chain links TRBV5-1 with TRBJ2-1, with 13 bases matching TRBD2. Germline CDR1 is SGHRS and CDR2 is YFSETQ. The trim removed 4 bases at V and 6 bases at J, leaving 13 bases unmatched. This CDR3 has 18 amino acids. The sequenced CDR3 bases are TGCGCCAGCAGCCGAACTAGCGGGGGGGCCATTTCGGTCAATGAG. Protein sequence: CASSRTSGGAISVNE. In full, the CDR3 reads CASSRTSGGAISVNEQFF.

The CDR3 loop is CSARDVLGGAEQFF. CDR3 DNA (partial): TGCAGTGCTAGAGATGTTCTTGGAGGGGCTGAG. The chain uses TRBV20-1 and TRBJ2-1; weak D call: TRBD2 (6 bases). The read gets to within 3 residues of the CDR3 end, and the germline J gene fills in the rest. In germline, CDR1 is DFQATT, CDR2 SNEGSKA (reference sequence). The CDR3 covers 14 residues. V gave up 0 bases and J gave up 9 bases, with 15 bases separating them.

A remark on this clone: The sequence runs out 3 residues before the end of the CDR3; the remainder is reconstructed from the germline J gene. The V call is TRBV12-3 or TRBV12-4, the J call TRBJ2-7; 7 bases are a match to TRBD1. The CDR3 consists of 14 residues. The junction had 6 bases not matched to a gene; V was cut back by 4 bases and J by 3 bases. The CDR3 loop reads CASSSTGPHYEQYF. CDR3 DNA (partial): TGTGCCAGCAGTTCGACAGGGCCACACTACGAG.

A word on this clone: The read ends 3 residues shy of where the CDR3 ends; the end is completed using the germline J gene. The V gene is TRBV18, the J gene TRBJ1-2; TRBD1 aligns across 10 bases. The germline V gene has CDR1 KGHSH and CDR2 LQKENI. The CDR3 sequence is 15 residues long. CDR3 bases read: TGTGCCAGCTCACCACCCTCGACAGGGGGCCTCATG. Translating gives CASSPPSTGGLM. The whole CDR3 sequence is CASSPPSTGGLMYTF.

The part of the CDR3 DNA that was read is TGCGCCAGCAGCTTGGAGGGGACAGGGGGCGACGAG. Amino acids: CASSLEGTGGDE. The complete CDR3 reads CASSLEGTGGDEQYF. The chain is built from TRBV5-1 and TRBJ2-7; 12 nucleotides align to TRBD1. The CDR3 is cut off 3 residues early in the read; its end comes from the germline J gene. This CDR3 has 15 amino acids. V shed 0 bases, J shed 5 bases, and the junction held 3 bases outside the gene matches. The germline gives CDR1 SGHRS, CDR2 YFSETQ.

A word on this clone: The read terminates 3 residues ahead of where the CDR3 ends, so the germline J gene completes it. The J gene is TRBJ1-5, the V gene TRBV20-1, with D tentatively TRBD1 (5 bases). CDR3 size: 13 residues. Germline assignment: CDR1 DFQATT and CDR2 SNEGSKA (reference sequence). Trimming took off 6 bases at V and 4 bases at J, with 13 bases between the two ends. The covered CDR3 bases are TGCAGTGCCCCGAGGGGCCCAAATCAGCCC. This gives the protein CSAPRGPNQP. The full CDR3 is CSAPRGPNQPQHF.

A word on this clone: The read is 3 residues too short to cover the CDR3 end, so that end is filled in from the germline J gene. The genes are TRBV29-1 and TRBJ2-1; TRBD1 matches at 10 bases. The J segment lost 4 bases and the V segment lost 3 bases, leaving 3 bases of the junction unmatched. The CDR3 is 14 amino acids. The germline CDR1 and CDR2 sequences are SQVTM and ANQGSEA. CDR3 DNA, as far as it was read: TGCAGCGTTGACCAGGGACAGGGGTACAATGAG. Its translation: CSVDQGQGYNE. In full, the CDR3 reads CSVDQGQGYNEQFF.

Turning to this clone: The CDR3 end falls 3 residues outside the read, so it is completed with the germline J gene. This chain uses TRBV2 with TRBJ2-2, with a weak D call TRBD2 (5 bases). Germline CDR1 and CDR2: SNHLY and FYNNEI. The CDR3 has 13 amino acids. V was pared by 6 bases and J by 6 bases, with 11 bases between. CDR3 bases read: TGTGCCAGCAGAGAGGAGCGGTCCGGGGAG. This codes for CASREERSGE. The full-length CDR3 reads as CASREERSGELFF.

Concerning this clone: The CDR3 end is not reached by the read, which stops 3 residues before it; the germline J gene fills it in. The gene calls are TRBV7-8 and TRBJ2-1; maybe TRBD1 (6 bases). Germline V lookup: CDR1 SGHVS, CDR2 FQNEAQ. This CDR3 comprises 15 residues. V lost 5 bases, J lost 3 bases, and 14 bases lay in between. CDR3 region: CASSRYREYYNEQFF. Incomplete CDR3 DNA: TGTGCCAGCAGCAGGTACAGGGAATACTACAATGAG. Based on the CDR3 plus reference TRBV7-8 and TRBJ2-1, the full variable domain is GAGVSQSPRYKVAKRGQDVALRCDPISGHVSLFWYQQALGQGPEFLTYFQNEAQLDKSGLPSDRFFAERPEGSVSTLKIQRTQQEDSAVYLCASSRYREYYNEQFFGPGTRLTVL.

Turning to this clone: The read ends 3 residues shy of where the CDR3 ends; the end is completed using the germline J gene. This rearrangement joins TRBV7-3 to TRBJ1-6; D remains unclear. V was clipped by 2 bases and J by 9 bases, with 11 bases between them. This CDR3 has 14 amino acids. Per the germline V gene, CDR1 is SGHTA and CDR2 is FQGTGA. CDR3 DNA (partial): TGTGCCAGCAGCTTACAAGGTCTTGGTTCACCC. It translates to CASSLQGLGSP. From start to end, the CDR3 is CASSLQGLGSPLHF.

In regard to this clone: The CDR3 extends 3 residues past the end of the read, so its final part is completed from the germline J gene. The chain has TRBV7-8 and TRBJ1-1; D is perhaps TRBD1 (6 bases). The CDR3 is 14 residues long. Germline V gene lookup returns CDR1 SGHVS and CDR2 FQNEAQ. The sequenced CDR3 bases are TGTGCCAGCAGCTCCGGCCCTACCGGGACAGAA. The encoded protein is CASSSGPTGTE. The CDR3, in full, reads CASSSGPTGTEAFF.

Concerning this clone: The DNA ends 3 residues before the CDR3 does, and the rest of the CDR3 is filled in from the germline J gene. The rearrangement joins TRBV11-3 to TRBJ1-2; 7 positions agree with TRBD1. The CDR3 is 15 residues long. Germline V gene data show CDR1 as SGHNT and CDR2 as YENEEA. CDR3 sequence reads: CASSLRQGISSGYTF. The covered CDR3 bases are TGTGCCAGCAGCTTAAGACAGGGTATATCCTCCGGC.

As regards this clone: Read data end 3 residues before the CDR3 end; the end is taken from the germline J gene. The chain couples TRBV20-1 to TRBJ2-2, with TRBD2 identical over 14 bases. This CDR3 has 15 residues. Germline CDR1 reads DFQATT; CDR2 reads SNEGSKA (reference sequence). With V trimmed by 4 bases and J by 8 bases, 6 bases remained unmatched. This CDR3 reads CSATGLAGVSGELFF. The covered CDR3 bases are TGCAGTGCTACGGGACTAGCGGGAGTTTCAGGGGAG.

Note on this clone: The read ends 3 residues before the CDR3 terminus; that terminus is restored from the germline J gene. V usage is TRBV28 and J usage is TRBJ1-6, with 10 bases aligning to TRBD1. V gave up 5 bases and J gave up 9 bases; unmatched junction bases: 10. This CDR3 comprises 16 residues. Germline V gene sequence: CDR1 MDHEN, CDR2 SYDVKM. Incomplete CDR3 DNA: TGTGCCAGCAGTACAGAACCCGGGACAGGGGTTTCACCC. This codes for CASSTEPGTGVSP. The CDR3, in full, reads CASSTEPGTGVSPLHF.

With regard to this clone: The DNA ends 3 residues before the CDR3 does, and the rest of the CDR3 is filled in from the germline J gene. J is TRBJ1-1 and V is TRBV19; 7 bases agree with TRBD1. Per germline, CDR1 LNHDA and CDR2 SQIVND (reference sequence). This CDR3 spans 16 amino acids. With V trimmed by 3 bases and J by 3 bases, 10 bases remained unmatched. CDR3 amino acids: CASSIDRAVGDTEAFF. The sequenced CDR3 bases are TGTGCCAGTAGTATTGACAGGGCGGTCGGGGACACTGAA.

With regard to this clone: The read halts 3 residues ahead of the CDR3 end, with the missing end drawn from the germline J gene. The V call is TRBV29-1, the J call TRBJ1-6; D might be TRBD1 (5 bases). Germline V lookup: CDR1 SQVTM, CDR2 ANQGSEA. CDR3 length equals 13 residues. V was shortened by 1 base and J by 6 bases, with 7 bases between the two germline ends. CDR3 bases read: TGCAGCGTTGAAGTTCAGGGTAATTCACCC. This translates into CSVEVQGNSP. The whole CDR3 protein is CSVEVQGNSPLHF.

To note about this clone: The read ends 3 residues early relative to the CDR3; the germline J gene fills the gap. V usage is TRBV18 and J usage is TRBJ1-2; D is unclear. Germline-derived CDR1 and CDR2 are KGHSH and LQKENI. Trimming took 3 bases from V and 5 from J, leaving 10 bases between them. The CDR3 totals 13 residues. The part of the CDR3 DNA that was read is TGTGCCAGCTCACCGGAACAGCATTATGGC. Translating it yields CASSPEQHYG. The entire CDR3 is CASSPEQHYGYTF.

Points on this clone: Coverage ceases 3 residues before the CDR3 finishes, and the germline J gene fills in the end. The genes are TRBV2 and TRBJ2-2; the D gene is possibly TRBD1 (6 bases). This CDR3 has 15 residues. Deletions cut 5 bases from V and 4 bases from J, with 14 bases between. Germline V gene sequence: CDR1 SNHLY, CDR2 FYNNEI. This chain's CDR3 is CASSQTGLGTGELFF. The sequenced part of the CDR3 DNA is TGTGCCAGCAGTCAAACAGGGCTGGGCACCGGGGAG.

CDR3 DNA (partial): TGTGCCAGCAGCGCGCCCCCGAGGGGCGGTACTGAA. Translated, it gives CASSAPPRGGTE. The full CDR3 is CASSAPPRGGTEAFF. The chain has TRBV7-8 and TRBJ1-1; TRBD1 might be the D (5 bases). The sequenced fragment ends 3 residues before the CDR3 boundary, so the rest is inferred from the germline J gene. The V and J ends lost 5 bases and 5 bases respectively, with 18 bases between them. The CDR3 consists of 15 residues. The germline CDR1 and CDR2 sequences are SGHVS and FQNEAQ.

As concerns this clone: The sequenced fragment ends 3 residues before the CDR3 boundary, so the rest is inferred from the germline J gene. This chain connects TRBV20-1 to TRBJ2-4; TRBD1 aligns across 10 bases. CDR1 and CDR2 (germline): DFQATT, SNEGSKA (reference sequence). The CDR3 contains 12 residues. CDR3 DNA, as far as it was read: TGCAGTGCTGAGGGACAGGGGATAACT. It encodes CSAEGQGIT. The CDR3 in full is CSAEGQGITQYF.

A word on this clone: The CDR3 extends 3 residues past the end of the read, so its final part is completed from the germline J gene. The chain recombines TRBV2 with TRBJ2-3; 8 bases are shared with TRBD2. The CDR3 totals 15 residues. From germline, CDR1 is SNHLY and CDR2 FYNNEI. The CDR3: CASSEMGLVEETQYF. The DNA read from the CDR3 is TGTGCCAGCAGTGAGATGGGACTAGTGGAAGAGACG.

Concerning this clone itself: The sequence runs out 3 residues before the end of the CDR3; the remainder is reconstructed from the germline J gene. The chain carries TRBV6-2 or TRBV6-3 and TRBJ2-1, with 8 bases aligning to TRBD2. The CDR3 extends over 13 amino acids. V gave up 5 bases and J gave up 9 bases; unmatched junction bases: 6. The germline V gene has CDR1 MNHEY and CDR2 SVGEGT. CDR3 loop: CASSTAGAFEQFF. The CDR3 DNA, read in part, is TGTGCCAGCAGTACAGCGGGAGCTTTTGAG.

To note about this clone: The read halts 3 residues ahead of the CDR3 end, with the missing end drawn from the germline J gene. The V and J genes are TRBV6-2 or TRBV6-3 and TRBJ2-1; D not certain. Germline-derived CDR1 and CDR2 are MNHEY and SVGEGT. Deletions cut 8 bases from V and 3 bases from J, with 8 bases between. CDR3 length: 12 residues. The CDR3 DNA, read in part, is TGTGCCAGCCGTTCTAGCTACAATGAG. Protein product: CASRSSYNE. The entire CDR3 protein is CASRSSYNEQFF.

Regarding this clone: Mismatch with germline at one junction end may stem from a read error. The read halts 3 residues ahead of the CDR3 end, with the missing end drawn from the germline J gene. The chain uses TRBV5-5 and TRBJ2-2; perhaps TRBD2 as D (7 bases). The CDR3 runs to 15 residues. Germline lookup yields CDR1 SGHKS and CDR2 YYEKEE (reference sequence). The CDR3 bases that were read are TGTGCCAGCAGCTTACTTGCGGGGGCCACCCGGGAG. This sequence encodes CASSLLAGATRE. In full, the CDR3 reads CASSLLAGATRELFF. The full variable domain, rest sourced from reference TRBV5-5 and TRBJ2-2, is DAGVTQSPTHLIKTRGQQVTLRCSPISGHKSVSWYQQVLGQGPQFIFQYYEKEERGRGNFPDRFSARQFPNYSSELNVNALLLGDSALYLCASSLLAGATRELFFGEGSRLTVL.